One and the same sample provided the 26 T cell receptor beta chains below, sequenced in a study of T cell repertoires in cytomegalovirus infection. TCRdb reanalysed the reads using MiXCR and keeps one entry per CDR3 protein. The data show approximately 730,000 distinct CDR3 sequences, with around 35% seen just once and around a sixth held by the top ten. No antigen has been identified for these receptors. This material consisted of cultured PBMCs, taken from culture after CMV antigen stimulation. The receptors were sampled from a human donor in good health (CMV status not recorded). Some clones in this sample may be carry-over from other donors' samples.

The chain has TRBV19 and TRBJ2-4, with a possible D match to TRBD1 (5 bases). The CDR3 sequence is 15 residues long. The V and J ends lost 2 bases and 7 bases respectively, with 15 bases between them. The germline gives CDR1 LNHDA, CDR2 SQIVND (reference sequence). DNA of the CDR3: TGTGCCAGTAGTATACGACCGAGACAGTGGAACATTCAGTACTTC. Protein product: CASSIRPRQWNIQYF.

The rearrangement links TRBV6-2 or TRBV6-3 to TRBJ2-3; no clear D. Between the trimmed V and J ends, which lost 5 bases and 7 bases, there was a span of 22 bases. This CDR3 is built from 16 residues. Germline V gene sequence: CDR1 MNHEY, CDR2 SVGEGT. The chain's CDR3 is CASSPFVGVKTNTQYF. DNA of the CDR3: TGTGCCAGCAGTCCATTTGTAGGAGTAAAGACAAATACGCAGTATTTT.

There are a few counts of this clonotype. This chain uses TRBV7-2 with TRBJ2-1; no definite D call. Trimming cost V 0 bases and J 8 bases, with 8 bases left between them. CDR1 SGHTA and CDR2 FQGNSA come from the germline V gene. This CDR3 contains 13 residues. As DNA, the CDR3 is TGTGCCAGCAGCTTAGCCCTAGAGTATGAGCAGTTCTTC. As protein: CASSLALEYEQFF.

This clonotype occurred a few times. This rearrangement joins TRBV19 to TRBJ2-2, with D maybe TRBD1 (6 bases). Deletions cut 1 base from V and 4 bases from J, with 19 bases between. CDR3 length: 18 residues. In germline, CDR1 is LNHDA, CDR2 SQIVND (reference sequence). The CDR3 spells CASSIVGTQGSGTGELFF. The CDR3 nucleotides read TGTGCCAGTAGTATAGTAGGGACGCAGGGGTCGGGCACCGGGGAGCTGTTTTTT.

The J gene is TRBJ2-1, the V gene TRBV4-1; 8 bases are shared with TRBD2. Germline CDR1 and CDR2: MGHRA and YSYEKL. This CDR3 is 14 amino acids long. With 7 bases clipped from V and 6 bases from J, the junction kept 8 bases outside the gene matches. CDR3 region: CASNPAGLVNEQFF. In DNA form, the CDR3 reads TGCGCCAGCAACCCCGCGGGACTAGTCAATGAGCAGTTCTTC.

This clonotype was seen many times. The chain carries TRBV7-2 and TRBJ2-1; 13 nucleotides align to TRBD2. J was trimmed by 9 bases and V by 2 bases; bases with no gene match: 13. Germline V CDR1 and CDR2: SGHTA, FQGNSA. The CDR3 is 18 amino acids. The chain's CDR3 is CASSLYWAGLAGFIEQFF. DNA of the CDR3: TGTGCCAGCAGCTTATATTGGGCGGGACTAGCGGGGTTTATTGAGCAGTTCTTC.

The gene calls are TRBV20-1 and TRBJ1-6; tentative D call: TRBD1 (5 bases). Germline V CDR1 and CDR2: DFQATT, SNEGSKA (reference sequence). The CDR3 runs to 14 residues. The V end lost 6 bases, the J end lost 5 bases, and 14 bases lay between the germline ends. CDR3 in DNA: TGCAGTGCACAAAGGGGCGCCAATAATTCACCCCTCCACTTT. This codes for CSAQRGANNSPLHF.

This chain connects TRBV27 to TRBJ1-5, with 9 nucleotides matching TRBD1. Trimming took 4 bases from V and 4 from J; bases not matched to a gene: 8. Per germline, CDR1 MNHEY and CDR2 SMNVEV (reference sequence). The CDR3 is 16 amino acids. CDR3: CASSSGTGSPNQPQHF. DNA of the CDR3: TGTGCCAGCAGTTCCGGGACAGGGAGCCCAAATCAGCCCCAGCATTTT.

Ten or more counts support this clonotype. V is TRBV6-1 and J is TRBJ2-3, with D possibly TRBD2 on 7 matching bases. Germline-derived CDR1 and CDR2 are MNHNS and SASEGT. This CDR3 region has 15 residues. The V end lost 1 base, the J end lost 6 bases, and 14 bases lay between the germline ends. The CDR3 is CASSEDGGPRDTQYF. The DNA of the CDR3 is TGTGCCAGCAGTGAAGACGGGGGGCCTAGGGATACGCAGTATTTT.

Ten or more counts support this clonotype. This sequence joins TRBV7-2 and TRBJ1-1; D call uncertain. Per the germline V gene, CDR1 is SGHTA and CDR2 is FQGNSA. V shed 2 bases and J shed 3 bases, with 13 bases lying between them. The CDR3 sequence is 15 residues long. CDR3 bases: TGTGCCAGCAGCTTAATGAAGAGGCGGGACACTGAAGCTTTCTTT. Its translation is CASSLMKRRDTEAFF.

This clonotype has more than one count but fewer than ten. The chain uses TRBV7-9 and TRBJ1-2; the match to TRBD1 covers 10 bases. The germline gives CDR1 SEHNR, CDR2 FQNEAQ (reference sequence). The CDR3 runs to 15 residues. The junction had 7 bases not matched to a gene; V was cut back by 1 base and J by 8 bases. In DNA form, the CDR3 reads TGTGCCAGCAGCTTAGTTGGAGACAGGGGGCGAGGCTACACCTTC. This encodes CASSLVGDRGRGYTF.

This clonotype was observed many times. This chain joins TRBV7-6 and TRBJ1-5, with a possible D match to TRBD1 (6 bases). The CDR3 is 16 amino acids. The V end lost 5 bases, the J end lost 4 bases, and 18 bases lay between the germline ends. Germline loops: CDR1 SGHVS, CDR2 FNYEAQ. The CDR3 region is CASSKGGGRANQPQHF. CDR3 nucleotides: TGTGCCAGCAGCAAAGGTGGGGGGCGGGCTAATCAGCCCCAGCATTTT.

This clonotype occurred a few times. This chain joins TRBV7-2 and TRBJ1-2; D not certain. The CDR3 runs to 10 residues. From germline, CDR1 is SGHTA and CDR2 FQGNSA. The germline V and J ends were trimmed by 10 bases and 4 bases, with 7 bases remaining between them. CDR3 DNA sequence: TGTGCCAATCTTCCCTATGGCTACACCTTC. Translation: CANLPYGYTF.

This clonotype has more than one count but fewer than ten. The chain couples TRBV20-1 to TRBJ2-7, with TRBD2 identical over 8 bases. Germline assignment: CDR1 DFQATT and CDR2 SNEGSKA (reference sequence). Unmatched junction bases numbered 2, after V lost 5 bases and J lost 2 bases. The CDR3 has 12 residues. The CDR3 bases are TGCAGTGCTTTTAGCGGGGCCTACGAGCAGTACTTC. Translating gives CSAFSGAYEQYF.

V usage is TRBV5-5 and J usage is TRBJ2-1; D uncertain. Trimming removed 4 bases from V and 8 bases from J, with 16 bases in between. The germline V gene has CDR1 SGHKS and CDR2 YYEKEE (reference sequence). There are 14 residues in the CDR3. The CDR3, as DNA: TGTGCCAGCAGCACCCGGAGTGACGGCTATGAGCAGTTCTTC. Its translation: CASSTRSDGYEQFF.

This clonotype was detected only once. The chain links TRBV5-4 to TRBJ2-1, with 10 bases matching TRBD2. Germline loops: CDR1 SGHNT, CDR2 YYREEE (reference sequence). The CDR3 runs to 16 residues. V trimming: 1 base; J trimming: 8 bases; junction bases outside the gene matches: 9. CDR3 sequence (DNA): TGTGCCAGCAGCTTGTCAACAGCGGGAGGGCCCTATGAGCAGTTCTTC. It translates to CASSLSTAGGPYEQFF.

This clonotype has a count of ten or more. The CDR3 protein is CASSLAPRIAGRNEQYF. CDR3 DNA: TGTGCCAGCAGCTTGGCCCCCCGCATAGCGGGACGTAACGAGCAGTACTTC. V usage is TRBV7-2 and J usage is TRBJ2-7; 8 nucleotides align to TRBD2. This CDR3 is 17 amino acids long. CDR1 and CDR2 from the germline V gene are SGHTA and FQGNSA. V lost 3 bases to trimming and J lost 5 bases; unmatched junction nucleotides: 15.

In its sample, this clonotype was seen a few times. The chain couples TRBV20-1 to TRBJ2-3, with 9 bases lining up with TRBD2. Germline CDR1 and CDR2: DFQATT and SNEGSKA (reference sequence). This CDR3 is built from 15 residues. The junction had 1 base not matched to a gene; V was cut back by 0 bases and J by 0 bases. CDR3 protein: CSARDTSGSTDTQYF. CDR3 bases: TGCAGTGCTAGAGATACTAGCGGGAGCACAGATACGCAGTATTTT.

The genes are TRBV12-3 or TRBV12-4 and TRBJ2-7; D is perhaps TRBD2 (6 bases). This CDR3 has 15 residues. Trimming pared 6 bases from V and 3 bases from J, leaving 18 bases between. Written as DNA, the CDR3 is TGTGCCAGCAGCCCTGGCCGGGCGGGGAGCTACGAGCAGTACTTC. Its protein product is CASSPGRAGSYEQYF.

In this sample, this clonotype turned up a few times. This rearrangement joins TRBV6-2 or TRBV6-3 to TRBJ2-2; D ambiguous. V gave up 6 bases and J gave up 6 bases, with 14 bases separating them. Germline V gene lookup returns CDR1 MNHEY and CDR2 SVGEGT. The CDR3 runs to 14 residues. The CDR3 bases are TGTGCCAGCAGGCATAGACCCGGTCCCGGGGAGCTGTTTTTT. Encoded protein: CASRHRPGPGELFF.

This sequence joins TRBV7-2 and TRBJ2-1; possibly TRBD1 for D (6 bases). The CDR3 totals 15 residues. Looked up from germline, CDR1 is SGHTA and CDR2 is FQGNSA. The ends were cut back, 6 bases at V and 8 bases at J, with 20 bases in the middle. CDR3: CASSLTLQGWDEQFF. DNA of the CDR3: TGTGCCAGCAGTTTGACTCTCCAGGGGTGGGATGAGCAGTTCTTC.

This clonotype has just a few counts. The chain recombines TRBV7-2 with TRBJ2-7; the match to TRBD2 covers 8 bases. The trim removed 5 bases at V and 3 bases at J, leaving 9 bases unmatched. Germline values: CDR1 SGHTA, CDR2 FQGNSA. The CDR3 length is 15 residues. In nucleotides, the CDR3 is TGTGCCAGCAGCCCAACGGGGGGGAGTTTCTACGAGCAGTACTTC. As protein: CASSPTGGSFYEQYF.

This clonotype has just a few counts. The chain couples TRBV4-3 to TRBJ1-6; tentatively, D is TRBD1 (6 bases). The V end lost 1 base, the J end lost 4 bases, and 14 bases lay between the germline ends. The germline V gene has CDR1 LGHNA and CDR2 YSLEER. The CDR3 contains 17 residues. The CDR3 here is CASSQVPETGYNSPLHF. In nucleotides, the CDR3 is TGCGCCAGCAGCCAAGTCCCGGAGACAGGTTATAATTCACCCCTCCACTTT.

The chain employs TRBV19 and TRBJ2-7, with D maybe TRBD2 (5 bases). V was pared by 4 bases and J by 1 base, with 23 bases between. Looked up from germline, CDR1 is LNHDA and CDR2 is SQIVND (reference sequence). This CDR3 region has 18 residues. The CDR3 nucleotides read TGTGCCAGTAGTAGTCATCTATCGGAGCGGATCGGTTCCTACGAGCAGTACTTC. It codes for CASSSHLSERIGSYEQYF.

The chain couples TRBV6-1 to TRBJ1-2, with D unclear. The CDR3 runs to 13 residues. CDR1 MNHNS and CDR2 SASEGT come from the germline V gene. The V end was cut by 6 bases, the J end by 4 bases, with 12 bases between. CDR3 residues: CASRPSPLYGYTF. The CDR3 bases are TGTGCCAGCAGACCATCTCCTCTCTATGGCTACACCTTC.

This clonotype was detected only a few times. The chain couples TRBV28 to TRBJ1-4, with a tentative D call TRBD1 (5 bases). The CDR3 spans 16 residues. Germline V gene sequence: CDR1 MDHEN, CDR2 SYDVKM. Trimming shortened V by 4 bases and J by 6 bases, and 18 bases separated the two germline ends. Written as DNA, the CDR3 is TGTGCCAGCAGTTCATTGCCAGGGAGGGGAGATGAAAAACTGTTTTTT. This gives the protein CASSSLPGRGDEKLFF.